The next 26 T cell receptor beta chains were all read from a single sample in a study of T cell clonotyping in hematopoietic cell transplantation. Profiled with immunoSEQ multiplex PCR; TCRdb holds only in-frame clones, not every one. The profile shows some 76,000 clones, approximately 95% of them singletons. Specified time point: recipient sample about 28 days before transplant, after cytoreduction. Material: peripheral blood mononuclear cells, obtained before stem cell transplant. All receptors derive from a woman in her forties or fifties with acute myeloid leukemia. Some clones in this sample may be carry-over from other donors' samples.

The gene calls are TRBV7-9 and TRBJ1-2; TRBD1 might be the D (6 bases). CDR1 SEHNR and CDR2 FQNEAQ come from the germline V gene (reference sequence). The CDR3 runs 15 residues. Trimming removed 2 bases at V and 5 bases at J, with 15 bases between. The CDR3 protein is CASSLKREGVYGYTF. The CDR3 coding sequence is TGTGCCAGCAGCTTAAAGAGGGAGGGGGTATATGGCTACACCTTC.

In this sample, this clone turned up once. This CDR3 is CARSHGSKLAGGSYEQYF. CDR3 in DNA: TGTGCCAGAAGTCATGGGTCCAAACTAGCGGGGGGGTCCTACGAGCAGTACTTC. This chain connects TRBV5-3 to TRBJ2-7; 13 nucleotides align to TRBD2. TRBV5-3 is marked as an open reading frame, function uncertain. V was clipped by 5 bases and J by 1 base; unmatched bases: 12. The CDR3 covers 18 residues.

The V and J genes are TRBV6-1 and TRBJ1-2, with D possibly matching TRBD1 (5 bases). Germline CDR1 reads MNHNS; CDR2 reads SASEGT. This CDR3 is 14 amino acids long. V was cut by 0 bases and J by 7 bases, with 12 bases left in between. Written as DNA, the CDR3 is TGTGCCAGCAGTGAAGCCATGAGGGGCTCTGGCTACACCTTC. It yields the protein CASSEAMRGSGYTF.

This sequence joins TRBV7-2 and TRBJ2-3, with 10 bases matching TRBD2. This CDR3 comprises 14 residues. Germline CDR1 and CDR2: SGHTA and FQGNSA. V shed 5 bases, J shed 14 bases, and the junction held 13 bases outside the gene matches. The CDR3 region has the DNA TGTGCCAGCAGCGAGTCTAGCGGGAGTGGTTCGGTGTATTTT. Translated: CASSESSGSGSVYF.

The gene calls are TRBV7-9 and TRBJ1-5, with 7 bases aligning to TRBD1. The CDR3 is 14 amino acids. V dropped 1 base and J dropped 5; count of bases not matched to a gene: 2. Looked up from germline, CDR1 is SEHNR and CDR2 is FQNEAQ (reference sequence). The CDR3 bases are TGTGCCAGCAGCTTAGGAGGGGGCCATCAGCCCCAGCATTTT. Translation: CASSLGGGHQPQHF.

The CDR3 DNA sequence: TGCGCCAGCAGACCGTTCATGAACACTGAAGCTTTCTTT. Its translation: CASRPFMNTEAFF. The chain employs TRBV5-1 and TRBJ1-1; no clear D. Trimming removed 5 bases from V and 0 bases from J, with 8 bases in between. The V gene's germline CDR1 is SGHRS and CDR2 YFSETQ. This CDR3 has 13 amino acids.

The gene calls are TRBV19 and TRBJ1-3; no reliable D call. Germline V gene sequence: CDR1 LNHDA, CDR2 SQIVND (reference sequence). The CDR3 totals 12 residues. Trimming took 7 bases from V and 5 from J, leaving 9 bases between them. The CDR3 nucleotides are TGTGCCAGTAAGGACGTTCGAAACACCATATATTTT. Protein: CASKDVRNTIYF.

The chain combines TRBV11-1 with TRBJ1-6; D is perhaps TRBD1 (5 bases). Germline CDR1 SGHAT, CDR2 FQDESV (reference sequence). Trimming pared 0 bases from V and 8 bases from J, leaving 14 bases between. The CDR3 has 16 residues. The CDR3 sequence: CASSLAAQGFDSPLHF. The CDR3, as DNA: TGTGCCAGCAGCTTAGCGGCCCAGGGTTTCGATTCACCCCTCCACTTT.

CDR3 in amino acids: CASSPDRGGEKLFF. The CDR3 nucleotides read TGTGCCAGCAGCCCAGACAGGGGAGGAGAAAAACTGTTTTTT. V usage is TRBV6-5 and J usage is TRBJ1-4; 8 bases agree with TRBD1. Germline CDR1 MNHEY, CDR2 SVGAGI. The V gene end was trimmed by 6 bases and the J gene end by 8 bases; junction bases not matched to a gene: 8. The CDR3 runs 14 residues.

The V and J genes are TRBV6-5 and TRBJ1-5; D unresolved. Trimming removed 6 bases at V and 5 bases at J, with 11 bases between. The CDR3 has 13 residues. Germline CDR1 and CDR2: MNHEY and SVGAGI. CDR3 amino acids: CASSLGIDQPQHF. The DNA of the CDR3 is TGTGCCAGCAGCTTGGGTATCGATCAGCCCCAGCATTTT.

The CDR3 sequence: CASSSHNYEQYF. CDR3 DNA sequence: TGTGCCAGCAGTTCGCACAACTACGAGCAGTACTTC. The chain has TRBV6-6 and TRBJ2-7, with D uncertain. The V end was cut by 4 bases, the J end by 3 bases, with 7 bases between. CDR1 and CDR2 from the germline V gene are MNHNY and SVGAGI (reference sequence). This CDR3 is 12 amino acids long.

This clone was counted a single time. V is TRBV28 and J is TRBJ1-5; 7 positions agree with TRBD1. Germline V gene lookup returns CDR1 MDHEN and CDR2 SYDVKM. Trimming removed 2 bases from V and 3 bases from J; junction bases left unmatched: 4. This CDR3 has 15 amino acids. CDR3 sequence (DNA): TGTGCCAGCAGTTTAGGGGACAGACCCAATCAGCCCCAGCATTTT. Protein: CASSLGDRPNQPQHF.

V usage is TRBV7-2 and J usage is TRBJ2-1; a possible D gene is TRBD1 (5 bases). CDR3 length equals 12 residues. CDR1 and CDR2 (germline): SGHTA, FQGNSA. Between the trimmed V and J ends, which lost 5 bases and 7 bases, there was a span of 9 bases. The CDR3 loop reads CASSKHRNEQFF. The CDR3, as DNA: TGTGCCAGCAGCAAGCACAGGAATGAGCAGTTCTTC.

The rearrangement joins TRBV2 to TRBJ1-2; TRBD1 matches 10 bases. The ends lost 6 bases at V and 8 bases at J; junction bases unmatched: 9. Per the germline V gene, CDR1 is SNHLY and CDR2 is FYNNEI. The CDR3 covers 14 residues. CDR3 DNA: TGTGCCAGCAGGGGACAGGGGCAGGGAGGCGGCTACACCTTC. Encoded protein: CASRGQGQGGGYTF.

This clone was detected once. The V and J genes are TRBV27 and TRBJ2-1; 10 bases are a match to TRBD2. The CDR3 contains 14 residues. Germline V gene lookup returns CDR1 MNHEY and CDR2 SMNVEV (reference sequence). Trimming cost V 6 bases and J 7 bases; bases outside gene matches: 6. The CDR3 DNA sequence: TGTGCCAGCAGAAGGGCTAGCGGGAGTAATGAGCAGTTCTTC. It translates to CASRRASGSNEQFF.

V is TRBV10-1 and J is TRBJ2-7; either TRBD1 or TRBD2 may fit D (7 bases each). Germline-derived CDR1 and CDR2 are WNHNN and SYGVQD (reference sequence). Trimming removed 3 bases at V and 5 bases at J, with 11 bases between. This CDR3 has 13 residues. CDR3 protein: CASSDRGGHEQYF. The CDR3 nucleotides read TGCGCCAGCAGTGACAGGGGGGGACACGAGCAGTACTTC.

The rearrangement joins TRBV5-1 to TRBJ2-2; the D is unclear. CDR1 is SGHRS and CDR2 is YFSETQ in the germline V gene. Trimming removed 5 bases at V and 0 bases at J, with 8 bases between. The CDR3 totals 14 residues. In nucleotides, the CDR3 is TGCGCCAGCAGTCTGGGCACGAACACCGGGGAGCTGTTTTTT. Encoded protein: CASSLGTNTGELFF.

The V gene is TRBV5-1, the J gene TRBJ1-3, with TRBD1 matching 9 bases. Germline V gene lookup returns CDR1 SGHRS and CDR2 YFSETQ. The CDR3 runs 16 residues. The V gene end was trimmed by 4 bases and the J gene end by 0 bases; junction bases not matched to a gene: 5. The CDR3 region has the DNA TGCGCCAGCAGCAAGGGACAGGGCCGCTCTGGAAACACCATATATTTT. This gives the protein CASSKGQGRSGNTIYF.

This chain connects TRBV6-5 to TRBJ2-7; perhaps TRBD1 as D (6 bases). This CDR3 spans 15 amino acids. CDR1 and CDR2 from the germline V gene are MNHEY and SVGAGI. V dropped 5 bases and J dropped 3 bases, with 17 bases sitting between them. The DNA of the CDR3 is TGTGCCAGCAGTATGTCGGCAGGGGTCTACTACGAGCAGTACTTC. Its translation: CASSMSAGVYYEQYF.

The genes are TRBV13 and TRBJ1-2; TRBD1 is a possible D gene (6 bases). Trimming shortened V by 6 bases and J by 8 bases, and 22 bases separated the two germline ends. The CDR3 has 15 residues. CDR1 and CDR2 (germline): PRHDT, FYEKMQ (reference sequence). The CDR3 DNA is TGTGCCAGCAGTTACCACCTTGGACAGTTCTTGGGCTACACCTTC. Protein sequence: CASSYHLGQFLGYTF.

This chain connects TRBV6-1 to TRBJ2-5; D remains unclear. With 0 bases removed from V and 1 base from J, the gap between germline ends came to 6 bases. The CDR3 covers 14 residues. Germline values: CDR1 MNHNS, CDR2 SASEGT. CDR3 nucleotides: TGTGCCAGCAGTGAAGCGGGTAGCCAAGAGACCCAGTACTTC. Its translation: CASSEAGSQETQYF.

The V and J genes are TRBV2 and TRBJ2-1; 8 bases align to TRBD2. Per the germline V gene, CDR1 is SNHLY and CDR2 is FYNNEI. The ends lost 2 bases at V and 3 bases at J; junction bases unmatched: 0. CDR3 size: 14 residues. The CDR3 sequence: CASSELAGYNEQFF. For the CDR3, the DNA is TGTGCCAGCAGTGAACTAGCGGGCTACAATGAGCAGTTCTTC.

This chain joins TRBV19 and TRBJ1-2, with unresolved D. The germline V gene has CDR1 LNHDA and CDR2 SQIVND (reference sequence). Trimming removed 1 base from V and 5 bases from J, with 14 bases in between. The CDR3 spans 15 residues. CDR3 sequence (DNA): TGTGCCAGTAGTATAGTAGGAGGGTTCGGGTATGGCTACACCTTC. It specifies CASSIVGGFGYGYTF.

This rearrangement joins TRBV4-2 to TRBJ1-6; D ambiguous. CDR1 LGHNA and CDR2 YNFKEQ come from the germline V gene. Between the trimmed V and J ends, which lost 3 bases and 0 bases, there was a span of 9 bases. The CDR3 spans 16 residues. The CDR3 DNA reads TGTGCCAGCAGCCATCCAGTTCCCTCCTATAATTCACCCCTCCACTTT. Translation: CASSHPVPSYNSPLHF.

J is TRBJ2-5 and V is TRBV11-2; tentatively, D is TRBD1 (6 bases). V gave up 3 bases and J gave up 3 bases, with 11 bases separating them. The germline V gene has CDR1 SGHAT and CDR2 FQNNGV. This CDR3 spans 14 amino acids. The CDR3: CASSFWTEKETQYF. The CDR3 nucleotides are TGTGCCAGCAGCTTTTGGACAGAAAAAGAGACCCAGTACTTC.

Turning to this clone: The junction shows a germline mismatch at one end, possibly a read error. The chain uses TRBV25-1 and TRBJ2-7; D tentatively fits TRBD1 or TRBD2 (5 bases each). Looked up from germline, CDR1 is MGHDK and CDR2 is SYGVNS. The CDR3 loop spans 14 amino acids. This chain's CDR3 is CAISDPGRPYEQYF. The CDR3 bases are TGTGCCATCAGTGATCCGGGACGGCCATACGAGCAGTACTTC.